The source of this T cell receptor beta chain is a study of neurological immune-mediated disorders. General study results and limits: No CDR3 amino acid sequences were shared by expanded clones across subjects, suggesting private repertoires in all groups. The study found the most TCR clonal expansion in HTLV-1-associated myelopathy and the least in multiple sclerosis, below healthy controls.

The method for making cDNA was 5'RACE, and it used 10-nucleotide random UMIs. Each CDR3 protein is one row after TCRdb ran MiXCR on the 5' RACE reads. The data contain about 31,000 distinct CDR3 sequences, less than 15% of them seen just once; the ten biggest clones take up around 5.3%. Germline V gene sequence: CDR1 SGDLS, CDR2 YYNGEE. Trimming took off 5 bases at V and 4 bases at J, with 19 bases between the two ends. CDR3 length: 15 amino acids. Time point described: technical triplicate 2. As to this clonotype: As yet, its antigen is unknown.

V and J are TRBV9 and TRBJ2-7, with D unresolved. The origin of this receptor is a female donor with HTLV-1-associated myelopathy (HAM/TSP). Sequences were obtained from CD4+ T cells from blood. Here the CDR3 DNA reads TGTGCCAGCAGTCCCGATGGATGTGGCACTTACGAGCAGTACTTC. Its protein product is CASSPDGCGTYEQYF.